Sequencing of this TCR beta chain was carried out in a study of human T cells and chemical hapten exposure. The time point here: pre-sensitization, week 0. Treatment reported: therapeutic diphenylcyclopropenone sensitization with weekly scalp DPC. CDR1 MNHEY and CDR2 SMNVEV come from the germline V gene (reference sequence). The CDR3 sequence is 15 residues long. V shed 2 bases and J shed 4 bases, with 14 bases lying between them. TCRdb fed the RACE reads into MiXCR, producing one record per CDR3 protein. The data show about 68,000 distinct CDR3 sequences, 11% seen once. This receptor was identified in a woman in her forties or fifties with alopecia areata. Some clones in this sample may be carry-over from other donors' samples. V gene TRBV27 combines with J gene TRBJ1-2; TRBD1 might be the D (5 bases). Sample: whole blood, taken in connection with sensitization to the hapten diphenylcyclopropenone (DPC). CDR3 sequence (DNA): TGTGCCAGCAGTTTAAGGGTCGGGGGTTTCTATGGCTACACCTTC. Translation gives CASSLRVGGFYGYTF.